These 2 T cell receptor beta chains came from one sample sequenced in a study of CD4 and CD8 cells across lung adenocarcinoma regions. TCRdb called the PCR reads again in MiXCR, with one record for every CDR3 protein. The repertoire has 21,000 or so distinct CDR3 sequences, about 54% of them found once; the top ten carry 27%. Specimen: CD8+ T cells from the center of a lung tumor. These receptors came from a female donor with lung adenocarcinoma. The CD4 and CD8 labels of this study may be unreliable.

The CDR3 region has the DNA TGTGCCATAGGGGGAGGCCCGACTGTCGGCTATGGCTACACCTTC. It yields the protein CAIGGGPTVGYGYTF. The V gene is TRBV10-3, the J gene TRBJ1-2, with a possible D match to TRBD1 (6 bases). V was clipped by 9 bases and J by 4 bases, with 21 bases between them. The length of the CDR3 is 15 residues. Per germline, CDR1 ENHRY and CDR2 SYGVKD.

Relative to its sample, this clonotype is medium-sized (0.01 to 0.1%). The chain recombines TRBV10-3 with TRBJ2-1; 9 bases align to TRBD2. CDR1 and CDR2 (germline): ENHRY, SYGVKD. Trimming cost V 0 bases and J 4 bases; bases outside gene matches: 4. The CDR3 covers 16 residues. CDR3: CAISESLTSGYNEQFF. In nucleotides, the CDR3 is TGTGCCATCAGTGAGTCGCTGACTAGCGGATACAATGAGCAGTTCTTC.